Listed here are 25 T cell receptor beta chains from one sample, sequenced in a study of T-cell memory formation after mild COVID-19. In TCRdb, the 5' RACE reads were re-called with MiXCR into one record per CDR3 protein. The profile shows 500,000 to 550,000 distinct CDR3 sequences, roughly 22% of them singletons. Sequenced input: PBMCs or a T cell subset sorted from them (not recorded which). The receptors shown here come from an adult woman who had mild COVID-19 (a few samples of this study predate the infection). Cell type and time point are not known.

This clonotype was counted ten times or more. A read error may account for a junction end that differs from germline. The chain links TRBV6-6 to TRBJ2-7; 8 nucleotides agree with TRBD2. There are 15 residues in the CDR3. Germline CDR1 is MNHNY and CDR2 is SVGAGI (reference sequence). The CDR3 loop reads CASTESGRLSNEQYF. The CDR3, as DNA: TGTGCCAGCACTGAGAGCGGGAGACTCTCCAACGAGCAGTACTTC.

This sequence joins TRBV4-1 and TRBJ2-7, with D perhaps TRBD1 or TRBD2 (7 bases each). V shed 2 bases and J shed 5 bases, with 13 bases lying between them. Germline values: CDR1 MGHRA, CDR2 YSYEKL. This CDR3 comprises 14 residues. The CDR3 region is CASSQLQGRDEQYF. The CDR3 DNA follows: TGCGCCAGCAGCCAATTACAGGGGAGGGACGAGCAGTACTTC.

This chain connects TRBV7-9 to TRBJ2-7; 9 nucleotides match TRBD2. The CDR3 extends over 15 amino acids. V gave up 5 bases and J gave up 3 bases; unmatched junction bases: 8. Germline CDR1 SEHNR, CDR2 FQNEAQ (reference sequence). The CDR3 region is CASSHWSSGSYEQYF. As DNA, the CDR3 is TGTGCCAGCAGCCACTGGAGTAGCGGGAGCTACGAGCAGTACTTC.

This clonotype was detected a few times. This sequence joins TRBV12-3 or TRBV12-4 and TRBJ2-5; D is unclear. The CDR3 sequence is 15 residues long. Trimming pared 6 bases from V and 1 base from J, leaving 15 bases between. The CDR3 DNA sequence: TGTGCCAGCAGACCCACGTATAGTACCCAAGAGACCCAGTACTTC. It yields the protein CASRPTYSTQETQYF.

This clonotype came up many times. This chain connects TRBV5-1 to TRBJ2-3; the match to TRBD2 covers 12 bases. Germline V gives CDR1 SGHRS, CDR2 YFSETQ. Losses at the gene ends were 5 bases for V and 2 bases for J; bases not matched to a gene: 9. This CDR3 is built from 17 residues. This CDR3 reads CASSYQLAGGITDTQYF. CDR3 DNA sequence: TGCGCCAGCAGTTATCAACTAGCGGGAGGCATCACAGATACGCAGTATTTT.

This clonotype has just a few counts. This chain joins TRBV6-5 and TRBJ1-1; D ambiguous. The CDR3 extends over 15 amino acids. Looked up from germline, CDR1 is MNHEY and CDR2 is SVGAGI. V shed 0 bases and J shed 4 bases, with 12 bases lying between them. CDR3: CASSYSRGISTEAFF. DNA of the CDR3: TGTGCCAGCAGTTACTCCCGGGGAATAAGCACTGAAGCTTTCTTT.

The chain recombines TRBV20-1 with TRBJ2-7, with D possibly matching TRBD2 (6 bases). The CDR3 has 14 amino acids. Trimming took 0 bases from V and 0 from J, leaving 9 bases between them. Germline V gene data show CDR1 as DFQATT and CDR2 as SNEGSKA (reference sequence). CDR3 loop: CSARDTGVSYEQYF. In nucleotides, the CDR3 is TGCAGTGCTAGAGATACGGGAGTCTCCTACGAGCAGTACTTC.

In this sample, this clonotype turned up a few times. The chain recombines TRBV15 with TRBJ2-7; 9 bases map to TRBD1. V was clipped by 2 bases and J by 7 bases; unmatched bases: 15. This CDR3 spans 17 amino acids. Germline V CDR1 and CDR2: LNHNV, YYDKDF (reference sequence). The CDR3 nucleotides are TGTGCCACCAGCAGACCTCCGGGACAGGGCACGTTAAAAGAGCAGTACTTC. Translation: CATSRPPGQGTLKEQYF.

This clonotype occurred a few times. The chain is built from TRBV27 and TRBJ1-4; maybe TRBD1 (5 bases). Germline lookup yields CDR1 MNHEY and CDR2 SMNVEV (reference sequence). This CDR3 region has 15 residues. Trimming left V 6 bases short and J 4 bases short, with 15 bases between. The CDR3 DNA is TGTGCCAGCAGGTCTGGGACCGCCAGTAATGAAAAACTGTTTTTT. Translating it yields CASRSGTASNEKLFF.

This clonotype was observed a handful of times. V is TRBV5-1 and J is TRBJ1-2, with a possible D match to TRBD1 (5 bases). In germline, CDR1 is SGHRS, CDR2 YFSETQ. Trimming stripped 1 base from V and 8 bases from J, with 12 bases between. This CDR3 has 13 residues. DNA of the CDR3: TGCGCCAGCAGCTTGATTTCGGGGGAAGGCTACACCTTC. Its protein is CASSLISGEGYTF.

This clonotype was recorded a few times. The rearrangement uses TRBV6-2 or TRBV6-3 and TRBJ2-5; D uncertain. CDR3 length: 13 amino acids. V was pared by 2 bases and J by 4 bases, with 8 bases between. The germline V gene has CDR1 MNHEY and CDR2 SVGEGT. CDR3 sequence: CASSYRWLETQYF. The DNA for the CDR3 is TGTGCCAGCAGTTACAGGTGGTTAGAGACCCAGTACTTC.

This clonotype was counted only a few times. CDR3 bases: TGCAGTGCTAGAGAAACAGGGGGTAGTAACTATGGCTACACCTTC. It is translated as CSARETGGSNYGYTF. This chain links TRBV20-1 with TRBJ1-2; 8 nucleotides align to TRBD1. CDR1 and CDR2 from the germline V gene are DFQATT and SNEGSKA (reference sequence). Germline trimming cut 0 bases from V and 1 base from J; bases unmatched to any gene: 4. The CDR3 has 15 residues.

The V gene is TRBV9, the J gene TRBJ2-1; 9 bases fit TRBD2. From germline, CDR1 is SGDLS and CDR2 YYNGEE. J lost 5 bases, V lost 3 bases, and 3 bases had no gene match. CDR3 length: 14 amino acids. This CDR3 reads CASSGVAGDNEQFF. Written as DNA, the CDR3 is TGTGCCAGCAGCGGCGTAGCGGGAGACAATGAGCAGTTCTTC.

This clonotype has a handful of counts. This chain connects TRBV4-2 to TRBJ2-2; D is unresolved. This CDR3 spans 13 amino acids. The germline V gene has CDR1 LGHNA and CDR2 YNFKEQ. V was clipped by 0 bases and J by 4 bases, with 3 bases between them. The CDR3 sequence is CASSQDGTGELFF. In DNA, the CDR3 is TGTGCCAGCAGCCAAGACGGCACCGGGGAGCTGTTTTTT.

This clonotype came up a few times. V usage is TRBV7-8 and J usage is TRBJ1-5; D might be TRBD1 (6 bases). The CDR3 covers 15 residues. Germline CDR1 SGHVS, CDR2 FQNEAQ. Trimming removed 2 bases from V and 4 bases from J, with 12 bases in between. CDR3 coding DNA: TGTGCCAGCAGCTTAATTGGACAGCCAAATCAGCCCCAGCATTTT. Protein product: CASSLIGQPNQPQHF.

This clonotype was detected only a few times. The chain combines TRBV12-3 or TRBV12-4 with TRBJ2-2; D is ambiguous. This CDR3 comprises 11 residues. The V and J ends lost 4 bases and 12 bases respectively, with 9 bases between them. CDR3 residues: CASSSPSQLFF. The CDR3 bases are TGTGCCAGCAGTTCCCCCTCGCAGCTGTTTTTT.

This chain uses TRBV4-1 with TRBJ1-5; D is ambiguous. Germline CDR1 MGHRA, CDR2 YSYEKL. The CDR3 is made up of 14 amino acids. V was clipped by 5 bases and J by 4 bases, with 12 bases between them. The CDR3 spells CASSASSLNQPQHF. As DNA, the CDR3 is TGCGCCAGCAGCGCCAGCTCGTTAAATCAGCCCCAGCATTTT.

The table lists this clonotype with a few counts. The V and J genes are TRBV20-1 and TRBJ2-5, with D possibly being TRBD1 or TRBD2 (7 bases each). Germline CDR1 and CDR2: DFQATT and SNEGSKA (reference sequence). V was pared by 6 bases and J by 2 bases, with 16 bases between. The CDR3 loop spans 14 amino acids. The CDR3 sequence: CSAPRQGGQETQYF. The CDR3 coding sequence is TGCAGTGCGCCGCGACAGGGAGGGCAAGAGACCCAGTACTTC.

Only a few counts were recorded for this clonotype. This chain uses TRBV7-9 with TRBJ2-6; D call uncertain. V shed 3 bases and J shed 2 bases, with 8 bases lying between them. In germline, CDR1 is SEHNR, CDR2 FQNEAQ (reference sequence). The CDR3 contains 15 residues. The CDR3 DNA reads TGTGCCAGCAGCTTTACCGGGCCTGGGGCCAACGTCCTGACTTTC. It translates to CASSFTGPGANVLTF.

This clonotype was detected only a few times. The chain is built from TRBV7-9 and TRBJ2-1; TRBD2 might be the D (5 bases). In germline, CDR1 is SEHNR, CDR2 FQNEAQ (reference sequence). This CDR3 is built from 15 residues. Trimming removed 3 bases at V and 0 bases at J, with 9 bases between. Here the CDR3 reads CASSFGRGSYNEQFF. The CDR3 region has the DNA TGTGCCAGCAGCTTTGGACGGGGCTCCTACAATGAGCAGTTCTTC. The full variable domain, completed using reference TRBV7-9 and TRBJ2-1, is DTGVSQNPRHKITKRGQNVTFRCDPISEHNRLYWYRQTLGQGPEFLTYFQNEAQLEKSRLLSDRFSAERPKGSFSTLEIQRTEQGDSAMYLCASSFGRGSYNEQFFGPGTRLTVL.

This clonotype was seen only a few times. V and J are TRBV30 and TRBJ2-7; possible D gene TRBD2, 5 bases. The CDR3 has 13 amino acids. V was cut by 3 bases and J by 6 bases, with 15 bases left in between. Germline CDR1 GTSNPN, CDR2 SVGIG (reference sequence). The DNA of the CDR3 is TGTGCCTGGAGCCGGGATATGGGATCCGAGCAGTACTTC. It encodes CAWSRDMGSEQYF.

The chain has TRBV10-3 and TRBJ2-3; no firm D call. The length of the CDR3 is 14 residues. V shed 9 bases and J shed 1 base, with 14 bases lying between them. CDR1 and CDR2 from the germline V gene are ENHRY and SYGVKD. CDR3 sequence reads: CAITDQEGTDTQYF. Here the CDR3 DNA reads TGTGCCATTACGGACCAGGAAGGCACAGATACGCAGTATTTT.

This sequence joins TRBV12-3 or TRBV12-4 and TRBJ2-2; D call uncertain. The CDR3 has 15 amino acids. The V end was cut by 7 bases, the J end by 4 bases, with 16 bases between. The CDR3 DNA reads TGTGCCAGCACCTGGACCAGCAGCCCCACCGGGGAGCTGTTTTTT. Protein product: CASTWTSSPTGELFF.

The J gene is TRBJ2-1, the V gene TRBV5-6; 10 bases match TRBD2. Looked up from germline, CDR1 is SGHDT and CDR2 is YYEEEE. The CDR3 length is 16 residues. With 3 bases clipped from V and 6 bases from J, the junction kept 9 bases outside the gene matches. This CDR3 reads CASSSQPGLAINEQFF. Written as DNA, the CDR3 is TGTGCCAGCAGCTCACAGCCGGGACTAGCGATCAATGAGCAGTTCTTC.

As for this clonotype: This may arise from a read error, as a much more abundant clone is one base away. The chain links TRBV14 to TRBJ1-2; 8 nucleotides agree with TRBD1. The CDR3 runs to 15 residues. Looked up from germline, CDR1 is SGHDN and CDR2 is FVKESK. CDR3 protein: CASSQVQGGDYGYIF. In DNA, the CDR3 is TGTGCCAGCAGCCAAGTACAGGGGGGAGACTATGGCTACATCTTC. The full variable domain, completed using reference TRBV14 and TRBJ1-2, is EAGVTQFPSHSVIEKGQTVTLRCDPISGHDNLYWYRRVMGKEIKFLLHFVKESKQDESGMPNNRFLAERTGGTYSTLKVQPAELEDSGVYFCASSQVQGGDYGYIFGSGTRLTVV.